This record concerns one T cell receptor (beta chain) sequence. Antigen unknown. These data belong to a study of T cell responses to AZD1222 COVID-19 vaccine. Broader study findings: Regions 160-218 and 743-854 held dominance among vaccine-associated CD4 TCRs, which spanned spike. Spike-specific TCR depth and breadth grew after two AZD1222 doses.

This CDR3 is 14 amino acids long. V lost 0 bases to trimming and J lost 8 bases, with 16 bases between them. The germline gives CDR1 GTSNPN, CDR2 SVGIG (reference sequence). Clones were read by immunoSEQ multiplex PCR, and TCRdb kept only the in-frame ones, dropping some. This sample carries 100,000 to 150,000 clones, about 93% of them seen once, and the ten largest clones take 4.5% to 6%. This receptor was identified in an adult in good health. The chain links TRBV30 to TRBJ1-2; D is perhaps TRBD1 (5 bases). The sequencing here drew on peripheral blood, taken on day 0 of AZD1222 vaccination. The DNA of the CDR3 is TGTGCCTGGAGTGTACTGGGTCTAAAGGGGGGCTACACCTTC. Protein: CAWSVLGLKGGYTF.